Presented here are 17 T cell receptor beta chains from one specimen sequenced in a study of post-analysis software for immune sequencing data. Study findings and constraints: Comparison of patients with controls showed roughly five TRBV segments more frequent in patients, TRBV5-6, TRBV5-1 and TRBV20-1 among them.

The authors incorporated unique molecular identifiers into the TCR beta cDNA libraries. Via MiXCR, TCRdb re-called the PCR reads, giving one row per CDR3 protein. The data hold fewer than 550,000 distinct CDR3 sequences, with 30% to 40% observed a single time. These receptors are not linked to any known antigen. The material sequenced was blood. Source of these receptors: a girl aged 2 to 17 with multiple sclerosis.

This sequence joins TRBV5-1 and TRBJ2-1, with 12 positions matching TRBD2. CDR1 SGHRS and CDR2 YFSETQ come from the germline V gene. The CDR3 runs to 17 residues. The junction had 8 bases not matched to a gene; V was cut back by 4 bases and J by 3 bases. CDR3 sequence: CASSLPVTSGGYNEQFF. The CDR3 DNA reads TGCGCCAGCAGCCTTCCTGTGACTAGCGGGGGCTACAATGAGCAGTTCTTC.

The chain joins TRBV29-1 to TRBJ2-1; possibly TRBD1 for D (5 bases). The J call is uncertain, as TRBJ2-7 better fits the DNA end. Germline loops: CDR1 SQVTM, CDR2 ANQGSEA. The CDR3 totals 12 residues. The CDR3 region has the DNA TGCAGCGTCAGGGCAGAAACGGTCGAGCAGTACTTC. Its protein product is CSVRAETVEQYF.

V gene TRBV6-6 combines with J gene TRBJ2-1; D is unresolved. From germline, CDR1 is MNHNY and CDR2 SVGAGI (reference sequence). This CDR3 spans 12 amino acids. With 7 bases removed from V and 8 bases from J, the gap between germline ends came to 12 bases. The CDR3 nucleotides read TGTGCCAGCACCCAAGGGATTCATGAGCAGTTCTTC. Its protein product is CASTQGIHEQFF.

The table lists this clonotype with a few counts. This CDR3 reads CSARGRYNSPLHF. The CDR3 coding sequence is TGCAGTGCTAGAGGACGTTATAATTCACCCCTCCACTTT. This sequence joins TRBV20-1 and TRBJ1-6; D is unclear. The CDR3 loop spans 13 amino acids. With 1 base removed from V and 4 bases from J, the gap between germline ends came to 5 bases. Germline CDR1 reads DFQATT; CDR2 reads SNEGSKA (reference sequence).

J is TRBJ2-1 and V is TRBV28; the D gene is possibly TRBD1 (6 bases). Germline V lookup: CDR1 MDHEN, CDR2 SYDVKM. V was trimmed by 4 bases and J by 4 bases, leaving 17 bases between them. The CDR3 sequence is 16 residues long. The DNA for the CDR3 is TGTGCCAGCAGTTCAACCCGGGACACTATATACAATGAGCAGTTCTTC. Protein product: CASSSTRDTIYNEQFF.

The chain couples TRBV4-2 to TRBJ2-5, with TRBD2 matching 11 bases. The germline V gene encodes CDR1 LGHNA and CDR2 YNFKEQ. V dropped 5 bases and J dropped 1; count of bases not matched to a gene: 6. This CDR3 region has 16 residues. The CDR3: CASSARLAGRQETQYF. Written as DNA, the CDR3 is TGTGCCAGCAGCGCGAGACTAGCGGGGCGCCAAGAGACCCAGTACTTC.

The gene calls are TRBV5-1 and TRBJ2-3, with 8 bases matching TRBD1. Germline CDR1 is SGHRS and CDR2 is YFSETQ. The CDR3 has 16 amino acids. V trimming: 3 bases; J trimming: 0 bases; junction bases outside the gene matches: 6. This CDR3 is CASSSDRGPSTDTQYF. The DNA for the CDR3 is TGCGCCAGCAGCTCTGACAGGGGTCCTAGCACAGATACGCAGTATTTT.

This clonotype came up a few times. This chain joins TRBV11-2 and TRBJ2-3; D perhaps matches TRBD2 (6 bases). V was cut by 5 bases and J by 1 base, with 16 bases left in between. This CDR3 is built from 16 residues. Per germline, CDR1 SGHAT and CDR2 FQNNGV. CDR3 coding DNA: TGTGCCAGCAGCCCGGGGATCGGCGGGGGCACAGATACGCAGTATTTT. This encodes CASSPGIGGGTDTQYF.

This clonotype was seen a few times. This rearrangement joins TRBV10-3 to TRBJ2-3; D not resolved. The ends were cut back, 4 bases at V and 0 bases at J, with 11 bases in the middle. Germline V gene sequence: CDR1 ENHRY, CDR2 SYGVKD. This CDR3 has 15 residues. The CDR3: CAISGPEESTDTQYF. The CDR3 bases are TGTGCCATCAGTGGCCCGGAAGAGAGCACAGATACGCAGTATTTT.

The chain uses TRBV12-3 or TRBV12-4 and TRBJ2-1; D ambiguous. Gene TRBJ2-7 matches the end of the DNA better, so the J call may be wrong. The CDR3 consists of 14 residues. CDR3 nucleotide sequence: TGTGCCAGCACCATACAGAGATCCTACAATGAGCAGTACTTC. It is translated as CASTIQRSYNEQYF.

This clonotype has only a few counts. The chain is built from TRBV2 and TRBJ1-2; D might be TRBD1 (5 bases). The CDR3 has 11 amino acids. Trimming stripped 6 bases from V and 5 bases from J, with 7 bases between. Per the germline V gene, CDR1 is SNHLY and CDR2 is FYNNEI. CDR3 amino acids: CASRTAYGYTF. The CDR3 bases are TGTGCCAGCAGGACAGCTTATGGCTACACCTTC. Using reference TRBV2 and TRBJ1-2 for the parts outside the CDR3, the full variable domain is EPEVTQTPSHQVTQMGQEVILRCVPISNHLYFYWYRQILGQKVEFLVSFYNNEISEKSEIFDDQFSVERPDGSNFTLKIRSTKLEDSAMYFCASRTAYGYTFGSGTRLTVV.

This clonotype was seen more than once but under ten times. The junction and the germline gene differ at one end; a read error may be behind it. The V gene is TRBV9, the J gene TRBJ2-5; 10 bases line up with TRBD2. The germline V gene encodes CDR1 SGDLS and CDR2 YYNGEE. The CDR3 loop spans 16 amino acids. This chain's CDR3 is CASSVGPAGGQGTQYF. DNA of the CDR3: TGTGCCAGCAGCGTAGGACCAGCGGGGGGGCAAGGGACCCAGTACTTC. The variable domain in full, completed from reference TRBV9 and TRBJ2-5, reads DSGVTQTPKHLITATGQRVTLRCSPRSGDLSVYWYQQSLDQGLQFLIQYYNGEERAKGNILERFSAQQFPDLHSELNLSSLELGDSALYFCASSVGPAGGQGTQYFGPGTRLLVL.

The table lists this clonotype with a few counts. Here the CDR3 reads CASSQWTGEQYF. The CDR3 bases are TGTGCCAGCAGCCAATGGACCGGCGAGCAGTACTTC. The J gene is TRBJ2-7, the V gene TRBV14, with D unclear. The germline V gene encodes CDR1 SGHDN and CDR2 FVKESK. Trimming cost V 2 bases and J 6 bases, with 8 bases left between them. The CDR3 sequence is 12 residues long.

J is TRBJ1-4 and V is TRBV20-1, with a tentative D call TRBD1 (5 bases). The V gene lost 5 bases and the J gene lost 2 bases, with 12 bases spanning the gap. CDR1 DFQATT and CDR2 SNEGSKA come from the germline V gene (reference sequence). The CDR3 extends over 14 amino acids. The CDR3 DNA is TGCAGTGCTTTACCCGGGGCCACTAATGAAAAACTGTTTTTT. This sequence encodes CSALPGATNEKLFF.

This rearrangement joins TRBV7-8 to TRBJ2-5; D is perhaps TRBD1 (6 bases). The V gene lost 7 bases and the J gene lost 5 bases, with 11 bases spanning the gap. The CDR3 has 12 amino acids. Germline V gene lookup returns CDR1 SGHVS and CDR2 FQNEAQ. The CDR3 is CASIQGFETQYF. The CDR3 DNA is TGTGCCAGCATACAGGGATTTGAGACCCAGTACTTC.

The chain employs TRBV29-1 and TRBJ2-5; D not resolved. There are 14 residues in the CDR3. Trimming pared 5 bases from V and 3 bases from J, leaving 16 bases between. From germline, CDR1 is SQVTM and CDR2 ANQGSEA. The CDR3 nucleotides are TGCAGCGTTAAGGCGAGGCTGTTAAAAGAGACCCAGTACTTC. Protein product: CSVKARLLKETQYF.

About this clonotype itself: The junction departs from germline at one end; a sequencing error may be responsible. The chain carries TRBV28 and TRBJ2-1; D is unclear. CDR3 length equals 13 residues. Germline V CDR1 and CDR2: MDHEN, SYDVKM. The CDR3 region has the DNA TGTACCAGCACCTACTGGGGTTACAATGAGCAGTTCTTC. It translates to CTSTYWGYNEQFF.